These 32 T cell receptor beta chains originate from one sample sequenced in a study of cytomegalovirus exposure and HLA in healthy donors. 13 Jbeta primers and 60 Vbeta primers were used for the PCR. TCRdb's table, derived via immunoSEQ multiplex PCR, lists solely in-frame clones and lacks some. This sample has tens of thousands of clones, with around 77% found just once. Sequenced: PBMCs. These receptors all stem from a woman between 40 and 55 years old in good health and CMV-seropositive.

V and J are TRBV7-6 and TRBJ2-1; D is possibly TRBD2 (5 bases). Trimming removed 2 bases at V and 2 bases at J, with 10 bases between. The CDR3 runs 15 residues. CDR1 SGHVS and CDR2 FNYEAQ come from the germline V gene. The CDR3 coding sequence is TGTGCCAGCAGCTTATCTCACGGGACCTACAATGAGCAGTTCTTC. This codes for CASSLSHGTYNEQFF.

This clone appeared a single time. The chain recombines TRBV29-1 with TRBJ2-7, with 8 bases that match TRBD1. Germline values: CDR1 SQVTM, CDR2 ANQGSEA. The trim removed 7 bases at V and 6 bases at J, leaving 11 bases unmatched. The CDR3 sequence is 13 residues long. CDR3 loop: CSARRPGGVEQYF. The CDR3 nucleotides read TGCAGCGCCCGACGCCCAGGGGGCGTCGAGCAGTACTTC.

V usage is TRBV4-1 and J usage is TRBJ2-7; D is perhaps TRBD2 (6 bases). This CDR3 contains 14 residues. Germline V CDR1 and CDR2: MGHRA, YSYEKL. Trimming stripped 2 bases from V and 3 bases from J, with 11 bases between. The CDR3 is CASSQSIADYEQYF. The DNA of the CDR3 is TGCGCCAGCAGCCAATCGATAGCGGACTACGAGCAGTACTTC.

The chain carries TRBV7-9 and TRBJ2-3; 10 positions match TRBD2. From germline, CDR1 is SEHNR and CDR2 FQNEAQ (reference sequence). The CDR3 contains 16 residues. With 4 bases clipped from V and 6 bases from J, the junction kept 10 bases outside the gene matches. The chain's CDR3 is CASSSRAGGVSDTQYF. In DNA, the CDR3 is TGTGCCAGCAGCTCCCGAGCGGGAGGGGTTTCGGATACGCAGTATTTT.

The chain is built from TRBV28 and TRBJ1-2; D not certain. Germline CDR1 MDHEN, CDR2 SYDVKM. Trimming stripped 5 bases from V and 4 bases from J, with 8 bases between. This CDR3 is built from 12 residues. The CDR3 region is CASSPLSYGYTF. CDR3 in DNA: TGTGCCAGCAGTCCCTTGAGCTATGGCTACACCTTC.

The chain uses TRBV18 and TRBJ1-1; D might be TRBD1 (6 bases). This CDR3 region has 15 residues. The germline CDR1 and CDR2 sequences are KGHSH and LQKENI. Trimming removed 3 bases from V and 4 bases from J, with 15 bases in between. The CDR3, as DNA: TGTGCCAGCTCACCCGAGACAGGCCGTTCCACTGAAGCTTTCTTT. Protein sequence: CASSPETGRSTEAFF.

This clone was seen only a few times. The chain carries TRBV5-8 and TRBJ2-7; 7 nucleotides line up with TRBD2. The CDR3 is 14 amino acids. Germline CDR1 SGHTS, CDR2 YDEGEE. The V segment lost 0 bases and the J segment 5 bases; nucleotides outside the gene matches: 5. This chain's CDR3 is CASSLVRELNEQYF. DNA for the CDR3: TGTGCCAGCAGCTTGGTGCGGGAGCTCAACGAGCAGTACTTC.

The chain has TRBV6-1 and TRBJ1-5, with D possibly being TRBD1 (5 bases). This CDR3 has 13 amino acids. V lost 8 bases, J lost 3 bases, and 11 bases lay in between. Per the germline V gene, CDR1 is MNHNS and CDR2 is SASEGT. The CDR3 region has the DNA TGTGCCAGCGAAATACAGGTCAATCAGCCCCAGCATTTT. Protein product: CASEIQVNQPQHF.

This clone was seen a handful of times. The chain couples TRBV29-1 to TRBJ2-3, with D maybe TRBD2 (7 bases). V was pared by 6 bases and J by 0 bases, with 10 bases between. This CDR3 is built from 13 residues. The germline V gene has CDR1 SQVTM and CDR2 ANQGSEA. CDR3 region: CSVGGRSTDTQYF. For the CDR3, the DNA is TGCAGCGTCGGGGGGCGAAGCACAGATACGCAGTATTTT.

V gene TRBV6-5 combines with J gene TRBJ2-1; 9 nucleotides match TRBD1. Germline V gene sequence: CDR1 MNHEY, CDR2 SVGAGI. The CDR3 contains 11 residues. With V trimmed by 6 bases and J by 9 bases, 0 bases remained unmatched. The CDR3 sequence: CASRDRGEQFF. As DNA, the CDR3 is TGTGCCAGCAGGGACAGGGGTGAGCAGTTCTTC.

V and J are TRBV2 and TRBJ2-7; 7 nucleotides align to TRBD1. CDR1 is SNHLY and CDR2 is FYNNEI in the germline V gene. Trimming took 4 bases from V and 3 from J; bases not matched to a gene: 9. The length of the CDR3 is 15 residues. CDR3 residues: CASSANRGSNYEQYF. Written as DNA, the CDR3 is TGTGCCAGCAGTGCAAACAGGGGATCAAACTACGAGCAGTACTTC.

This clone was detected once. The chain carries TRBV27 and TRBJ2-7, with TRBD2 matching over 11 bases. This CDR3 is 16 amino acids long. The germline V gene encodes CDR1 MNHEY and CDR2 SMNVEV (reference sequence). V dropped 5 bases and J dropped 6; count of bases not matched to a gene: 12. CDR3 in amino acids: CASSPPHGTSGSEQYF. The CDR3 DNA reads TGTGCCAGCAGTCCTCCCCACGGGACTAGCGGCTCCGAGCAGTACTTC.

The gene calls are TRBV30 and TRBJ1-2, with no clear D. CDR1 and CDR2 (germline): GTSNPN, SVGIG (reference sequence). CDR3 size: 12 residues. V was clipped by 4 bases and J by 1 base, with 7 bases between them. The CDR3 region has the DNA TGTGCCTGGACCGCGGGTAACTATGGCTACACCTTC. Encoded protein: CAWTAGNYGYTF.

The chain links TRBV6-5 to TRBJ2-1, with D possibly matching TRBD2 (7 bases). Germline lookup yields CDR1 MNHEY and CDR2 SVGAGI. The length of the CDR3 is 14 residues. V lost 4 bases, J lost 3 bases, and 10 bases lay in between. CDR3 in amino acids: CASSWGGRYNEQFF. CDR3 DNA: TGTGCCAGCAGTTGGGGGGGGCGCTACAATGAGCAGTTCTTC.

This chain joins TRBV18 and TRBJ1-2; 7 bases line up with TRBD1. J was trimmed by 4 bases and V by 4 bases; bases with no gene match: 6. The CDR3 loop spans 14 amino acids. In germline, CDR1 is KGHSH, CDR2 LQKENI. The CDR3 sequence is CASSHNRGPYGYTF. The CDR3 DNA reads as TGTGCCAGCTCACACAACAGGGGCCCCTATGGCTACACCTTC.

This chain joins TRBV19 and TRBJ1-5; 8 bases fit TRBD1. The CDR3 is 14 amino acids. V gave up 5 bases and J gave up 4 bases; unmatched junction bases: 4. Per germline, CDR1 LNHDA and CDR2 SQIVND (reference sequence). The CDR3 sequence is CASSDTGGNQPQHF. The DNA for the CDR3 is TGTGCCAGTAGTGATACAGGGGGTAATCAGCCCCAGCATTTT.

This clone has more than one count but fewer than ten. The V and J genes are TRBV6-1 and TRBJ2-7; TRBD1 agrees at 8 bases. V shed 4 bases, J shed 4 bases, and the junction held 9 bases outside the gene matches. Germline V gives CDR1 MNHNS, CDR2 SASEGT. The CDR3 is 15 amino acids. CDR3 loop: CASSAPDRAKYEQYF. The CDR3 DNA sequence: TGTGCCAGCAGTGCACCGGACAGGGCCAAATACGAGCAGTACTTC.

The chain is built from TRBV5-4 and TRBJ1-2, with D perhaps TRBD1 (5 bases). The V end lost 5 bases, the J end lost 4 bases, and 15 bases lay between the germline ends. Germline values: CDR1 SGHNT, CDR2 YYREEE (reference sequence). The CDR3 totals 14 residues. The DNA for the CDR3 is TGTGCCAGCAGAGAACCGGGACTGGTCTATGGCTACACCTTC. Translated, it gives CASREPGLVYGYTF.

The CDR3 protein is CASSSGQEYQPQHF. CDR3 nucleotides: TGTGCCAGCAGTTCCGGACAGGAATATCAGCCCCAGCATTTT. The J gene is TRBJ1-5, the V gene TRBV2, with 7 bases aligning to TRBD1. Germline trimming cut 5 bases from V and 5 bases from J; bases unmatched to any gene: 6. The CDR3 is made up of 14 amino acids. Germline V gene data show CDR1 as SNHLY and CDR2 as FYNNEI.

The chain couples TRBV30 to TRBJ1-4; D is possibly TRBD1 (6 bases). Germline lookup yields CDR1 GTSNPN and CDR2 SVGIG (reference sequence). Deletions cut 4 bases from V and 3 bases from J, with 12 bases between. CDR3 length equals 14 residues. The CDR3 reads CAWNGGGANEKLFF. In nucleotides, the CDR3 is TGTGCCTGGAACGGAGGGGGGGCTAATGAAAAACTGTTTTTT.

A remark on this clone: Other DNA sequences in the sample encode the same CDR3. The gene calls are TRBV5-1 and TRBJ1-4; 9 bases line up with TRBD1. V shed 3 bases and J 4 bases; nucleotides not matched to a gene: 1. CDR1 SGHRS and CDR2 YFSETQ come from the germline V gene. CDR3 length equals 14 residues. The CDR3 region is CASSSGQGNEKLFF. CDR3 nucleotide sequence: TGCGCCAGCAGCTCGGGACAGGGTAATGAAAAACTGTTTTTT.

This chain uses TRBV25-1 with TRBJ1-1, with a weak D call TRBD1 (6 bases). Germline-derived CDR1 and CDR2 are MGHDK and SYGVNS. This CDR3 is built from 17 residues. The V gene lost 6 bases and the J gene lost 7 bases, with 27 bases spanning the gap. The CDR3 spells CASSARRGRRGSSEAFF. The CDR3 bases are TGTGCCAGCAGCGCCAGGCGGGGGCGGCGGGGGTCTAGTGAAGCTTTCTTT.

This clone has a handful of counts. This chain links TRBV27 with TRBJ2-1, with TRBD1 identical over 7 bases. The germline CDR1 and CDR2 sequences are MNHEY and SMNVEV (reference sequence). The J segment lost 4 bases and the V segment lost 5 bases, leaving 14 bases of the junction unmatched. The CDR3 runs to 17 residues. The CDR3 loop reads CASSRPPARTGYNEQFF. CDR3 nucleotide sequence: TGTGCCAGCAGTAGACCCCCAGCCCGGACAGGTTACAATGAGCAGTTCTTC.

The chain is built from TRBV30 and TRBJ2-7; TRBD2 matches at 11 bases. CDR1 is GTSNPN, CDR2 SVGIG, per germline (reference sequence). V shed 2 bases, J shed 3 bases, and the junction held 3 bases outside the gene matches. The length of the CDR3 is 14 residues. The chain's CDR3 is CAWSIAGGGYEQYF. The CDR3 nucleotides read TGTGCCTGGAGTATAGCGGGAGGGGGCTACGAGCAGTACTTC. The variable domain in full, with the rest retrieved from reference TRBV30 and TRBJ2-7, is SQTIHQWPATLVQPVGSPLSLECTVEGTSNPNLYWYRQAAGRGLQLLFYSVGIGQISSEVPQNLSASRPQDRQFILSSKKLLLSDSGFYLCAWSIAGGGYEQYFGPGTRLTVT.

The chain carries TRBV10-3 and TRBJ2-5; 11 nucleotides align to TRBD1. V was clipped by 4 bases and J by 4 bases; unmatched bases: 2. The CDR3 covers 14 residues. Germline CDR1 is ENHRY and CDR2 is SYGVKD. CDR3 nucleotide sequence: TGTGCCATCAGTGTAGGACAGGGGGCAGAGACCCAGTACTTC. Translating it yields CAISVGQGAETQYF.

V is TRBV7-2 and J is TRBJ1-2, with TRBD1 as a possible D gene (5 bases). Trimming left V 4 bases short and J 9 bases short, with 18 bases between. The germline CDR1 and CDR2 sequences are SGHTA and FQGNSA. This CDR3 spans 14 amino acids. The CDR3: CASSSTWGSLSYTF. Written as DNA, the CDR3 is TGTGCCAGCAGCTCCACCTGGGGCAGCTTAAGCTACACCTTC.

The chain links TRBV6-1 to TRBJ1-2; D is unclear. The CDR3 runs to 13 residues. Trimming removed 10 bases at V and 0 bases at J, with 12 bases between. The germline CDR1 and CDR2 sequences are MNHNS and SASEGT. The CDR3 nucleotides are TGTGCCACCCAGGTTTCTACTAACTATGGCTACACCTTC. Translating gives CATQVSTNYGYTF.

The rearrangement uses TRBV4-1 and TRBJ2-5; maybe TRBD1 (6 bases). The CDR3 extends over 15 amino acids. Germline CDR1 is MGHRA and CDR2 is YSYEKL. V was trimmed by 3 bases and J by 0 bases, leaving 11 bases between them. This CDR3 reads CASSHLGADQETQYF. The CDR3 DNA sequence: TGCGCCAGCAGCCACCTGGGGGCGGACCAAGAGACCCAGTACTTC.

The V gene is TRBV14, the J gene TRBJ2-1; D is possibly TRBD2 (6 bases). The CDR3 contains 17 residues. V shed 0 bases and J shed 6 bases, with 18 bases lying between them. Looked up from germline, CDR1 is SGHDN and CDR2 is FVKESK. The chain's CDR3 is CASSQDIWPLEGNEQFF. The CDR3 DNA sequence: TGTGCCAGCAGCCAAGATATTTGGCCGTTGGAGGGCAATGAGCAGTTCTTC.

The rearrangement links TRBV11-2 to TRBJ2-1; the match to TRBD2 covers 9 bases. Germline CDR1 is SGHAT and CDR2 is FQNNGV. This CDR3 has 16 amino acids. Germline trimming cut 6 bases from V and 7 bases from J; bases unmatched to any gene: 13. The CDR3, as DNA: TGTGCCAGCAGATTCAGCGGGAGGCGGGCGGGAAATGAGCAGTTCTTC. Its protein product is CASRFSGRRAGNEQFF.

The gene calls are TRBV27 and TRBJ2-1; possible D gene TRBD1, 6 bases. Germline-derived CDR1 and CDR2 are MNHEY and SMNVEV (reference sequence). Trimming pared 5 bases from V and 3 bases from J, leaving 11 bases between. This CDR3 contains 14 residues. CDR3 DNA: TGTGCCAGCAGTGTGGGACATCTCTACAATGAGCAGTTCTTC. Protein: CASSVGHLYNEQFF.

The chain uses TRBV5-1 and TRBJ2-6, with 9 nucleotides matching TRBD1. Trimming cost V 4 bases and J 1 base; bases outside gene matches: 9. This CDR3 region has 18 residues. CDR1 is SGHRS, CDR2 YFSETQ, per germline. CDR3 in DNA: TGCGCCAGCAGCCCCCGTTCCGGACAGGGGTCTGGGGCCAACGTCCTGACTTTC. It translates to CASSPRSGQGSGANVLTF.